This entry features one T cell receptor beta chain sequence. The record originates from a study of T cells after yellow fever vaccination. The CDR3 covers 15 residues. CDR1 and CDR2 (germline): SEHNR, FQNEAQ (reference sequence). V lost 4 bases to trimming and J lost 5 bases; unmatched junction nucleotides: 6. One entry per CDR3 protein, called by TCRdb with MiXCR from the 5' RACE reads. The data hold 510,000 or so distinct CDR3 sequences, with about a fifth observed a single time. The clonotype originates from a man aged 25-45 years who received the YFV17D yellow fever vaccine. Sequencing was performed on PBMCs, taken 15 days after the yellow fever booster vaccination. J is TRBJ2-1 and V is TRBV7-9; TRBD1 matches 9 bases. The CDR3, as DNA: TGTGCCAGCAGCTCTATTGGGGACAGGGACAATGAGCAGTTCTTC. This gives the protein CASSSIGDRDNEQFF.